This section outlines one T cell receptor beta chain sequence together with its context. 13 Jbeta primers and 60 Vbeta primers were used for the PCR. TCRdb's table, derived via immunoSEQ multiplex PCR, lists solely in-frame clones and lacks some. The sample comprises fewer than 200,000 clones, 75% to 80% of which are singletons, and roughly 6% rests with the top ten. This sample is part of a study of cytomegalovirus exposure and HLA in healthy donors. As for the study in general: Earlier, 200 million or so T cells were analyzed, and 90 million to 120 million unique TCR beta sequences were found among them.

This sequence was found in a man aged 35-49 years in good health and CMV-seropositive. Material for sequencing was PBMCs.

The CDR3 DNA reads TGTGCCAGCAGTGAAGCTAGCTACGAGCAGTACTTC. Protein sequence: CASSEASYEQYF. The chain employs TRBV2 and TRBJ2-5; D unresolved. The J call may be incorrect, as the DNA end agrees better with TRBJ2-7. The CDR3 is 12 amino acids. The germline V gene has CDR1 SNHLY and CDR2 FYNNEI.